This TCR beta chain emerged from a study of T-cell reconstitution after alpha-beta-depleted transplantation in children. Preparation of the TCRbeta library was carried out with unique molecular identifiers. TCRdb reanalysed the PCR reads using MiXCR and keeps one entry per CDR3 protein. The repertoire includes some 600,000 distinct CDR3 sequences, roughly 17% of them detected once, and approximately 1% sits in the top ten. Deletions cut 5 bases from V and 5 bases from J, with 10 bases between. CDR1 is SGHTA and CDR2 is FQGTGA in the germline V gene. This CDR3 is built from 13 residues. The table lists this clonotype with a few counts.

This TCR derives from a human donor who donated a stem cell graft to a child with acute myeloid leukemia. The chain couples TRBV7-3 to TRBJ1-5; D is perhaps TRBD1 (6 bases). The sequenced sample was PBMCs from the stem cell graft donor, obtained from the stem cell graft. For the CDR3, the DNA is TGTGCCAGCAGCACCTACAGGGATCAGCCCCAGCATTTT. Protein sequence: CASSTYRDQPQHF.